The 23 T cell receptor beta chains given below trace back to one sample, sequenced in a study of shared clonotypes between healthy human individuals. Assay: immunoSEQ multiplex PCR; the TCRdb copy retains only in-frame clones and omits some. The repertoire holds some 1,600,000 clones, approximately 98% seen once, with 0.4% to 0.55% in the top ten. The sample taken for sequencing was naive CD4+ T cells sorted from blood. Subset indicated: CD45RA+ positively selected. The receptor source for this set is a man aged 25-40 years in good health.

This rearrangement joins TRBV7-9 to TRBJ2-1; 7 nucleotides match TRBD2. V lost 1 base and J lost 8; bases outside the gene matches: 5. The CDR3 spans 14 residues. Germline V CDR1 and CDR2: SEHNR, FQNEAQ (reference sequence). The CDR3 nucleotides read TGTGCCAGCAGCTTAGGCGGGAGTAACCATGAGCAGTTCTTC. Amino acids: CASSLGGSNHEQFF.

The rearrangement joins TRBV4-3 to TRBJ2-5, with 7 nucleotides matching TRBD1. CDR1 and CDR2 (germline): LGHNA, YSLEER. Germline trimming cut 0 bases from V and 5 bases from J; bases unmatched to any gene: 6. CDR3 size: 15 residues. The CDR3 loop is CASSQEGDRDETQYF. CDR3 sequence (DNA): TGCGCCAGCAGCCAAGAGGGAGACAGGGATGAGACCCAGTACTTC.

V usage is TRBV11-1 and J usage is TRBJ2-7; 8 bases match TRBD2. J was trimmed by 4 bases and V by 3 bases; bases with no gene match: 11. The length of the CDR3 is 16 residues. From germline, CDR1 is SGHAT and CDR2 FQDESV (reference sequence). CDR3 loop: CASSFARSGRGYEQYF. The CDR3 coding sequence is TGTGCCAGCAGCTTTGCCCGAAGCGGGAGAGGGTACGAGCAGTACTTC.

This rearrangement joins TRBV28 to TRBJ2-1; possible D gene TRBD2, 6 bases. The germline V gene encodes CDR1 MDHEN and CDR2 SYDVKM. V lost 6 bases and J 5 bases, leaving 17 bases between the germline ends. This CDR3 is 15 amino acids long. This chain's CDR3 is CASSPPGTGHNEQFF. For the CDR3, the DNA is TGTGCCAGCAGCCCCCCCGGGACTGGACACAATGAGCAGTTCTTC.

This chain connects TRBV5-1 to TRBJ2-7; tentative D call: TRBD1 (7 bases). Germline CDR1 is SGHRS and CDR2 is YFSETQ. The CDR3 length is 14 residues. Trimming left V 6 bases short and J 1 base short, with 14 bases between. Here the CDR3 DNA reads TGCGCCAGCACCCCGACAGGGACTTCCTACGAGCAGTACTTC. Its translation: CASTPTGTSYEQYF.

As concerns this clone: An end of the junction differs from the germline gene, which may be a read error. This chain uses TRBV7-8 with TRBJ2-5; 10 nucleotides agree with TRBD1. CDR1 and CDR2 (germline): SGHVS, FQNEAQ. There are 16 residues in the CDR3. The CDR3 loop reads CASTLGGQGGEETQYF. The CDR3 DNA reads TGTGCCAGCACCTTAGGCGGACAGGGGGGTGAAGAGACCCAGTACTTC.

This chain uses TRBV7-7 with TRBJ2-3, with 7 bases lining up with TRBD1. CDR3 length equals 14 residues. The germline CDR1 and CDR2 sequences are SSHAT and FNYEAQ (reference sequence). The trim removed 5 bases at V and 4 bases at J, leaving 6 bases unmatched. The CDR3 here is CASSQGEYADTQYF. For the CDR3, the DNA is TGTGCCAGCAGCCAGGGGGAGTACGCAGATACGCAGTATTTT.

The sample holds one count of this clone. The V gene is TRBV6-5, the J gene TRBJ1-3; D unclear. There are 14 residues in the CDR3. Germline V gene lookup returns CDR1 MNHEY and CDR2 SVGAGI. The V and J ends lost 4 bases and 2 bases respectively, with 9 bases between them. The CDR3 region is CASSFRLTGNTIYF. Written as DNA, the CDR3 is TGTGCCAGCAGTTTTCGATTAACTGGAAACACCATATATTTT.

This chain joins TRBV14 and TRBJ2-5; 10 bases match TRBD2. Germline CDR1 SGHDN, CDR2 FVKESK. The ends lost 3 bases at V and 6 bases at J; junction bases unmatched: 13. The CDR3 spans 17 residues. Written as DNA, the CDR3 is TGTGCCAGCAGCCAGCTAGCCATCCTAGCGGGAGCTAAGACCCAGTACTTC. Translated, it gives CASSQLAILAGAKTQYF.

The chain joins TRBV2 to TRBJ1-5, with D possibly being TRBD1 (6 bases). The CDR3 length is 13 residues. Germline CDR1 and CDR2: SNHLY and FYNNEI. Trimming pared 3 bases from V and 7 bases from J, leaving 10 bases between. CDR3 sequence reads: CASSDYREQPQHF. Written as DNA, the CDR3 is TGTGCCAGCAGTGATTACAGGGAACAGCCCCAGCATTTT.

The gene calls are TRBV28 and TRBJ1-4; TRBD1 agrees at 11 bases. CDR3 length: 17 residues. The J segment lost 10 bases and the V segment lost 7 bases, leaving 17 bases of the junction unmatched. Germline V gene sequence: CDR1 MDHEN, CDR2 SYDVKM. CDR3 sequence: CASIGQGAPSGVGKLFF. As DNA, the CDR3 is TGTGCCAGCATCGGACAGGGGGCGCCTTCAGGCGTAGGAAAACTGTTTTTT. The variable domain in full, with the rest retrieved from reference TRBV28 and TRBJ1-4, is DVKVTQSSRYLVKRTGEKVFLECVQDMDHENMFWYRQDPGLGLRLIYFSYDVKMKEKGDIPEGYSVSREKKERFSLILESASTNQTSMYLCASIGQGAPSGVGKLFFGSGTQLSVL.

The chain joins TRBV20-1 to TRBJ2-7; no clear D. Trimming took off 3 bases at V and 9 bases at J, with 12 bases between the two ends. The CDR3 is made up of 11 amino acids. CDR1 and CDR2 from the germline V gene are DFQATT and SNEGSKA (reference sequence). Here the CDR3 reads CSASVPGGQYF. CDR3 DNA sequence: TGCAGTGCTAGTGTCCCGGGCGGGCAGTACTTC.

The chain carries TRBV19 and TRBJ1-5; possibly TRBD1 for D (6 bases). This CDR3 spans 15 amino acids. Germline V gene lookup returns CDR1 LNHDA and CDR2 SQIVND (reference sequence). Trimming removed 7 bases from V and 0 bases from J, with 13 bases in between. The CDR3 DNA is TGTGCCAGTAAACGGGACACCCCTAGCAATCAGCCCCAGCATTTT. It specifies CASKRDTPSNQPQHF.

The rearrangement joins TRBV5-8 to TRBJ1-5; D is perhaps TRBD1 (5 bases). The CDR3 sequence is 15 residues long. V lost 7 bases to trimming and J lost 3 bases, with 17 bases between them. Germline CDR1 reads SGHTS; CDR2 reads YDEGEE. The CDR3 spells CASEPGGGFNQPQHF. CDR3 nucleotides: TGTGCCAGCGAGCCCGGCGGGGGGTTCAATCAGCCCCAGCATTTT.

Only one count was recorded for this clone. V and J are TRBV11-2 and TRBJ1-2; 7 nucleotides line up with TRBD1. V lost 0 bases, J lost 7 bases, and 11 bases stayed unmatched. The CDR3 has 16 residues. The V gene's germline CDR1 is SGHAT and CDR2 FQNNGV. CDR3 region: CASSLDPLNRGIGYTF. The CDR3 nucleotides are TGTGCCAGCAGCTTAGATCCCCTAAACAGGGGTATTGGCTACACCTTC.

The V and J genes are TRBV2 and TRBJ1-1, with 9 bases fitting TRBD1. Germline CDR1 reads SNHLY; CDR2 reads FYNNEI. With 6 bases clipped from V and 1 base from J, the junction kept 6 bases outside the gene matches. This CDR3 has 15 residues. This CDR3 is CASRKQGAQNTEAFF. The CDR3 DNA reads TGTGCCAGCAGAAAACAGGGGGCCCAGAACACTGAAGCTTTCTTT.

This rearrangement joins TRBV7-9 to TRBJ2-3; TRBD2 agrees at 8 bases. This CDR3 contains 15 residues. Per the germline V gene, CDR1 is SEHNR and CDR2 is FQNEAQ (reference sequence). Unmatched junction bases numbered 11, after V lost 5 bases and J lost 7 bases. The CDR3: CASSPSGAGAYTQYF. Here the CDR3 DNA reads TGTGCCAGCAGCCCTAGCGGAGCGGGAGCATATACGCAGTATTTT. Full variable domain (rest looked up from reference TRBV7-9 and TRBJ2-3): DTGVSQNPRHKITKRGQNVTFRCDPISEHNRLYWYRQTLGQGPEFLTYFQNEAQLEKSRLLSDRFSAERPKGSFSTLEIQRTEQGDSAMYLCASSPSGAGAYTQYFGPGTRLTVL.

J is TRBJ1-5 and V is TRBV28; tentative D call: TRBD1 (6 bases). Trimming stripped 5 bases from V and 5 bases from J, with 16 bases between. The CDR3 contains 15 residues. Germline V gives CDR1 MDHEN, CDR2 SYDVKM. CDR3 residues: CASSPRTALHQPQHF. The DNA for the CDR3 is TGTGCCAGCAGTCCTCGGACAGCTCTCCATCAGCCCCAGCATTTT.

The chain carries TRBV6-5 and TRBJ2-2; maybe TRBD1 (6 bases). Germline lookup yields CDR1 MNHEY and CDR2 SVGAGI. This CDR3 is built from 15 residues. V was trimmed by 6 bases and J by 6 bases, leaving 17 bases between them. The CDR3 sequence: CASRGQGSVAGELFF. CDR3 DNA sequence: TGTGCCAGCAGGGGGCAGGGGTCGGTTGCCGGGGAGCTGTTTTTT.

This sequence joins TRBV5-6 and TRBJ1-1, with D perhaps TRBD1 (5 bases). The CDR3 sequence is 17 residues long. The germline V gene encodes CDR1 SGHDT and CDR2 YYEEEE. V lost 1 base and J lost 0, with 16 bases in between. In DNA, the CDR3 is TGTGCCAGCAGCTTGAAGCTCTGGAGGGGAATGAACACTGAAGCTTTCTTT. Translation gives CASSLKLWRGMNTEAFF.

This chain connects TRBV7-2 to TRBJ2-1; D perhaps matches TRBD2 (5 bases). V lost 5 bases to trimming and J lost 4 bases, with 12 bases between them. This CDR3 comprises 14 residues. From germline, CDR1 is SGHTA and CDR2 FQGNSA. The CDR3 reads CASSPRLQYNEQFF. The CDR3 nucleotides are TGTGCCAGCAGCCCAAGACTACAGTACAATGAGCAGTTCTTC.

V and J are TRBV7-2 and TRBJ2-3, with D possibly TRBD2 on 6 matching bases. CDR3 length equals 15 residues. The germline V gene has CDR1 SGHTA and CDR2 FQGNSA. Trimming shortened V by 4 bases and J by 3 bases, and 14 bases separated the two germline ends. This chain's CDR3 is CASSSLGGATDTQYF. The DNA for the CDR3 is TGTGCCAGCAGCTCCCTTGGCGGGGCTACAGATACGCAGTATTTT.

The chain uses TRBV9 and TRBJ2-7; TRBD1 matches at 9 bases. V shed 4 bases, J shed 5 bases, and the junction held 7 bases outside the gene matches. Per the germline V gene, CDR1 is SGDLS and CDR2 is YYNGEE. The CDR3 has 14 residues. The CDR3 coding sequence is TGTGCCAGCAGCAGAACGGGACAGGGAAACGAGCAGTACTTC. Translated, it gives CASSRTGQGNEQYF.